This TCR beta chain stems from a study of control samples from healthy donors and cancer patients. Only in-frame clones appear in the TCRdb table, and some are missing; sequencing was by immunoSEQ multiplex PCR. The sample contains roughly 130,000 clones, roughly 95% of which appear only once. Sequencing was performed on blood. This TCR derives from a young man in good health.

The CDR3 nucleotides read TGTGCCAGCAGCCAGGGGACAGGGGGCATGGAGACCCAGTACTTC. Protein product: CASSQGTGGMETQYF. This chain uses TRBV14 with TRBJ2-5, with TRBD1 matching over 12 bases. This CDR3 contains 15 residues. Losses at the gene ends were 3 bases for V and 5 bases for J; bases not matched to a gene: 4. Germline CDR1 and CDR2: SGHDN and FVKESK.